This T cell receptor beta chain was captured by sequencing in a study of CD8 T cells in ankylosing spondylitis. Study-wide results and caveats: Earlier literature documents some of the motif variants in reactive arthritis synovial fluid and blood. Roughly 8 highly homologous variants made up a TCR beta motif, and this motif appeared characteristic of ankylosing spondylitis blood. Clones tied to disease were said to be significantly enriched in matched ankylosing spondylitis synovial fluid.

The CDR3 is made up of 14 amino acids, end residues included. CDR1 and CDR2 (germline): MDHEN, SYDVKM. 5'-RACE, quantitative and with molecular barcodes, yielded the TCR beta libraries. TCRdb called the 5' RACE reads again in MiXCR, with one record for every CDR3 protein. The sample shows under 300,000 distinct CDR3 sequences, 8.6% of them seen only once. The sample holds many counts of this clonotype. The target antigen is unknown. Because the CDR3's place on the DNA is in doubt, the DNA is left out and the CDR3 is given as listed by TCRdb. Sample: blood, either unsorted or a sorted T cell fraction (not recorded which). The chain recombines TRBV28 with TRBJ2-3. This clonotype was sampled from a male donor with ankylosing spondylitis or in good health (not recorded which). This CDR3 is CASSFLETTDTQYF.